Listed here are 3 T cell receptor beta chains from one sample, sequenced in a study of cytomegalovirus exposure and HLA in healthy donors. The study ran its PCR with 60 Vbeta and 13 Jbeta primers. Only in-frame clones appear in the TCRdb table, and some are missing; sequencing was by immunoSEQ multiplex PCR. The sample contains about 100,000 clones, approximately 76% of which appear only once. The sample was PBMCs. Source of these receptors: a man aged 18 to 30 in good health and CMV-seronegative.

The rearrangement uses TRBV5-6 and TRBJ2-7; D may be TRBD2 (6 bases). Trimming cost V 1 base and J 3 bases, with 14 bases left between them. The CDR3 length is 15 residues. Germline CDR1 SGHDT, CDR2 YYEEEE. The CDR3 bases are TGTGCCAGCAGCTTGAGGAGGGCGATCCTCTACGAGCAGTACTTC. The encoded protein is CASSLRRAILYEQYF.

This clone was seen a few times. The V and J genes are TRBV5-1 and TRBJ2-1, with TRBD2 identical over 13 bases. V dropped 4 bases and J dropped 4; count of bases not matched to a gene: 2. The CDR3 totals 15 residues. The germline CDR1 and CDR2 sequences are SGHRS and YFSETQ. The CDR3 here is CASSGLAGAYNEQFF. The DNA for the CDR3 is TGCGCCAGCAGCGGACTAGCGGGGGCATACAATGAGCAGTTCTTC.

V usage is TRBV6-5 and J usage is TRBJ2-7; TRBD1 might be the D (6 bases). Germline V CDR1 and CDR2: MNHEY, SVGAGI. The CDR3 consists of 15 residues. Trimming removed 6 bases at V and 2 bases at J, with 17 bases between. The CDR3: CASSEMDSSTYEQYF. CDR3 sequence (DNA): TGTGCCAGCAGCGAGATGGACAGCAGCACCTACGAGCAGTACTTC.